Sequencing of this T cell receptor (beta chain) was carried out in a study of T cells in Graves' hyperthyroidism and ophthalmopathy. Comments on this clonotype: Its antigen is still unknown.

The study, taken as a whole, reports: In blood, most of the thyroid clonotypes expanded above 0.001 were also present.

Amplified TCR beta CDR3 regions came from RNA transcripts. With the HTBI primer set, the TCR CDR3 went through a first round of RT-PCR. TCRdb recomputed calls from the multiplex PCR reads with MiXCR, one row per CDR3 protein. The sample holds approximately 510,000 distinct CDR3 sequences; approximately 48% are singletons and the top ten take about 40%. Germline values: CDR1 LNHNV, CDR2 YYDKDF (reference sequence). This CDR3 has 16 residues. The V and J ends lost 0 bases and 3 bases respectively, with 9 bases between them. The sequence was obtained from an adult woman with Graves' disease, either hyperthyroidism or ophthalmopathy (not recorded which). The sample comprised peripheral blood or thyroid tissue (not recorded which). The J gene is TRBJ2-6, the V gene TRBV15; D is unclear. The CDR3 sequence: CATSRDSGIGANVLTF. CDR3 nucleotides: TGTGCCACCAGCAGAGACTCGGGCATTGGGGCCAACGTCCTGACTTTC.